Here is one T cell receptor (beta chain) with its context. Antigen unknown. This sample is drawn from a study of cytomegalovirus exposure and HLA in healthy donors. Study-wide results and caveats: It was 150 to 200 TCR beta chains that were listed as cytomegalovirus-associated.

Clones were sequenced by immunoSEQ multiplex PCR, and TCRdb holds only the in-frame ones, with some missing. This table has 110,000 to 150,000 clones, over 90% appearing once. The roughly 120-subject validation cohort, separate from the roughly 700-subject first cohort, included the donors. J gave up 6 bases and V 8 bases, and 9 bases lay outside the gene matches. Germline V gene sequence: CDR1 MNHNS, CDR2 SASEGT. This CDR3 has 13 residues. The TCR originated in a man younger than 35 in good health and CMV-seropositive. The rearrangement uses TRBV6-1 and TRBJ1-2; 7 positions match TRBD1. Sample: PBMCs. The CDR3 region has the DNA TGTGCCAGCCCGGCGACAGGGAACGATGGCTACACCTTC. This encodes CASPATGNDGYTF.